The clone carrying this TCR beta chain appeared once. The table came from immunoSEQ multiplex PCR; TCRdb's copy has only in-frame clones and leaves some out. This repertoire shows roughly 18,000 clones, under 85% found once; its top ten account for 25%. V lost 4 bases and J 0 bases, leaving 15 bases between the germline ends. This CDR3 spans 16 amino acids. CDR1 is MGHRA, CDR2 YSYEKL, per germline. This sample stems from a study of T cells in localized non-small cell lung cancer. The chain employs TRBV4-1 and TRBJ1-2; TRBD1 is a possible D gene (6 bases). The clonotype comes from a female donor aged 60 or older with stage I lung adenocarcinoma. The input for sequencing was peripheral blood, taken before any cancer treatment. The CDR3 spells CASSPAPGASNYGYTF. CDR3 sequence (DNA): TGCGCCAGCAGCCCTGCTCCGGGGGCGTCTAACTATGGCTACACCTTC.